The sequence of this TCR beta chain was determined in a study of cytomegalovirus exposure and HLA in healthy donors. Across the study: Prior work identified around 100 million unique TCR beta sequences in some 200 million T cells. Counted in an early data release were about 85 million unique TCRs from HLA-typed donors.

Study results and limitations: A prior analysis recorded that most TCR beta V segments were productive about 87% or about 30% of the time. In vitro, a few CMV-associated chains proved specific for CMV antigens.

The PCR was carried out with 60 Vbeta primers and 13 Jbeta primers. The data were produced by immunoSEQ multiplex PCR, yet TCRdb's version contains in-frame clones alone and is incomplete. The sample lists about 200,000 clones, approximately 86% seen once, with around 0.3% in the top ten. Comment on this clone: Antigen: not known.

Germline V gene lookup returns CDR1 MDHEN and CDR2 SYDVKM. Trimming took off 5 bases at V and 4 bases at J, with 21 bases between the two ends. This CDR3 has 16 amino acids. Sequenced material: PBMCs. This receptor was identified in a woman aged 30 to 39 in good health and CMV-seronegative. This rearrangement joins TRBV28 to TRBJ2-7, with D maybe TRBD1 (5 bases). CDR3 in DNA: TGTGCCAGCAGTCGAATTCTAGGGGCCCTTCAGTACGAGCAGTACTTC. Translation gives CASSRILGALQYEQYF.